This record covers a single T cell receptor (beta chain). The data were taken from a study of human T cells and chemical hapten exposure. Regarding time point: pre-sensitization, week 0. As to treatment: therapeutic diphenylcyclopropenone sensitization with weekly scalp DPC. Per germline, CDR1 MDHEN and CDR2 SYDVKM. V lost 4 bases and J lost 2, with 17 bases in between. The length of the CDR3 is 16 residues. TCRdb reanalysed the RACE reads using MiXCR and keeps one entry per CDR3 protein. The sample carries more than 300,000 distinct CDR3 sequences, around 5% recorded once. The sequence derives from a woman between 18 and 29 years old with alopecia areata. Some clones in this sample may be carry-over from other donors' samples. This sample comprised whole blood, obtained in connection with sensitization to the hapten diphenylcyclopropenone (DPC). The rearrangement uses TRBV28 and TRBJ2-5; a possible D gene is TRBD1 (7 bases). The CDR3 coding sequence is TGTGCCAGCAGTTCATCAGCAGGGGGGATACAAGAGACCCAGTACTTC. The encoded protein is CASSSSAGGIQETQYF.